These 32 T cell receptor beta chains were sequenced from one sample in a study of T cell responses to AZD1222 COVID-19 vaccine. Generated by immunoSEQ multiplex PCR, the TCRdb table keeps only in-frame clones and is missing some. The table records tens of thousands of clones, roughly 80% of them present only once. The sample here was peripheral blood, taken on day 0 of AZD1222 vaccination. These receptor sequences come from an adult in good health.

V and J are TRBV3-1 (or the pseudogene TRBV3-2) and TRBJ2-2; 7 nucleotides line up with TRBD2. CDR1 LGHDT and CDR2 YNNKEL come from the germline V gene (reference sequence). Trimming at V came to 1 base and at J to 4 bases, leaving 6 bases not matched to a gene. This CDR3 region has 16 residues. The CDR3 is CASSQVAGDSTGELFF. In nucleotides, the CDR3 is TGTGCCAGCAGCCAAGTAGCGGGCGACAGCACCGGGGAGCTGTTTTTT.

The sample holds one count of this clone. The gene calls are TRBV10-2 and TRBJ1-4, with TRBD1 matching 9 bases. The trim removed 5 bases at V and 6 bases at J, leaving 7 bases unmatched. Per the germline V gene, CDR1 is WSHSY and CDR2 is SAAADI. CDR3 size: 15 residues. The CDR3 protein is CASSPVGTGYEKLFF. CDR3 in DNA: TGCGCCAGCAGTCCTGTTGGGACAGGGTATGAAAAACTGTTTTTT.

The rearrangement uses TRBV11-2 and TRBJ2-7; 7 positions match TRBD1. The CDR3 covers 12 residues. CDR1 is SGHAT and CDR2 is FQNNGV in the germline V gene. V lost 7 bases, J lost 5 bases, and 5 bases stayed unmatched. The CDR3 region has the DNA TGTGCCAGCATGGGGACAGACCACGAGCAGTACTTC. It specifies CASMGTDHEQYF.

The chain couples TRBV4-3 to TRBJ1-2; D is undetermined. The germline V and J ends were trimmed by 4 bases and 3 bases, with 12 bases remaining between them. Germline values: CDR1 LGHNA, CDR2 YSLEER. This CDR3 is built from 14 residues. Here the CDR3 DNA reads TGCGCCAGCAGCCTTTTGACCGGGGACTATGGCTACACCTTC. Translating it yields CASSLLTGDYGYTF.

This rearrangement joins TRBV28 to TRBJ1-5; D may be TRBD1 (6 bases). Germline V lookup: CDR1 MDHEN, CDR2 SYDVKM. Trimming took 5 bases from V and 3 from J, leaving 11 bases between them. This CDR3 is built from 14 residues. The CDR3 sequence: CASSPNRDNQPQHF. CDR3 bases: TGTGCCAGCAGTCCAAACAGGGACAATCAGCCCCAGCATTTT.

The V gene is TRBV28, the J gene TRBJ2-3; TRBD1 is a possible D gene (6 bases). CDR3 size: 15 residues. Germline loops: CDR1 MDHEN, CDR2 SYDVKM. The V end was cut by 6 bases, the J end by 2 bases, with 15 bases between. The CDR3 loop reads CASSLTQGYTDTQYF. CDR3 sequence (DNA): TGTGCCAGCAGCTTGACACAGGGTTACACAGATACGCAGTATTTT. The full variable domain, its missing parts supplied by reference TRBV28 and TRBJ2-3, is DVKVTQSSRYLVKRTGEKVFLECVQDMDHENMFWYRQDPGLGLRLIYFSYDVKMKEKGDIPEGYSVSREKKERFSLILESASTNQTSMYLCASSLTQGYTDTQYFGPGTRLTVL.

The V gene is TRBV9, the J gene TRBJ1-3, with D possibly TRBD1 on 6 matching bases. V was cut by 0 bases and J by 0 bases, with 13 bases left in between. CDR1 is SGDLS and CDR2 is YYNGEE in the germline V gene. The CDR3 loop spans 17 amino acids. CDR3: CASSVGPGDLSGNTIYF. In DNA, the CDR3 is TGTGCCAGCAGCGTAGGGCCAGGGGACCTCTCTGGAAACACCATATATTTT.

This clone appeared once. This chain joins TRBV7-2 and TRBJ2-7, with 7 bases that match TRBD1. The CDR3 is made up of 14 amino acids. The V segment lost 1 base and the J segment 4 bases; nucleotides outside the gene matches: 4. Germline values: CDR1 SGHTA, CDR2 FQGNSA. CDR3 in DNA: TGTGCCAGCAGCTTAGGACAGGGCTTTTACGAGCAGTACTTC. As protein: CASSLGQGFYEQYF.

J is TRBJ2-7 and V is TRBV12-3 or TRBV12-4; possible D gene TRBD2, 5 bases. The length of the CDR3 is 13 residues. V lost 2 bases and J lost 6, with 11 bases in between. The CDR3 spells CASSLSGSGEQYF. Here the CDR3 DNA reads TGTGCCAGCAGTTTATCTGGCAGCGGCGAGCAGTACTTC.

The chain joins TRBV6-4 to TRBJ2-3; 8 nucleotides line up with TRBD2. Per the germline V gene, CDR1 is MRHNA and CDR2 is SNTAGT. After removal of 4 bases from V and 1 base from J, the junction contained 7 bases not matched to a gene. The CDR3 is 16 residues long. CDR3 DNA: TGTGCCAGCAGTGTTCGGGAGGGCCTAGGCACAGATACGCAGTATTTT. Translation gives CASSVREGLGTDTQYF.

The V gene is TRBV3-1 (or the pseudogene TRBV3-2), the J gene TRBJ1-2; a weak D match, TRBD1 (5 bases). The CDR3 contains 15 residues. V was trimmed by 1 base and J by 4 bases, leaving 13 bases between them. CDR1 LGHDT and CDR2 YNNKEL come from the germline V gene (reference sequence). The CDR3 reads CASSQVGNRIYGYTF. In nucleotides, the CDR3 is TGTGCCAGCAGCCAAGTAGGTAACAGGATCTATGGCTACACCTTC.

The chain links TRBV28 to TRBJ2-5, with 7 bases lining up with TRBD1. The germline V gene encodes CDR1 MDHEN and CDR2 SYDVKM. The CDR3 runs to 14 residues. The junction had 10 bases not matched to a gene; V was cut back by 5 bases and J by 7 bases. The CDR3 loop reads CASSTSGTEGTQYF. CDR3 DNA: TGTGCCAGCAGTACATCCGGGACAGAAGGGACCCAGTACTTC. Full variable domain (remainder filled in from reference TRBV28 and TRBJ2-5): DVKVTQSSRYLVKRTGEKVFLECVQDMDHENMFWYRQDPGLGLRLIYFSYDVKMKEKGDIPEGYSVSREKKERFSLILESASTNQTSMYLCASSTSGTEGTQYFGPGTRLLVL.

This chain connects TRBV5-1 to TRBJ2-5, with D possibly being TRBD1 (6 bases). Per germline, CDR1 SGHRS and CDR2 YFSETQ. This CDR3 is built from 14 residues. The V and J ends lost 4 bases and 5 bases respectively, with 15 bases between them. The chain's CDR3 is CASSLGQSRETQYF. CDR3 sequence (DNA): TGCGCCAGCAGCCTAGGACAGTCGAGGGAGACCCAGTACTTC.

The chain has TRBV24-1 and TRBJ2-7, with TRBD1 identical over 7 bases. V was pared by 6 bases and J by 0 bases, with 1 base of the junction left unmatched. This CDR3 region has 13 residues. Germline CDR1 KGHDR, CDR2 SFDVKD. The CDR3 loop is CATSTGDSYEQYF. The CDR3 DNA is TGTGCCACCAGTACAGGGGACTCCTACGAGCAGTACTTC.

This clone was picked up a small number of times. This chain links TRBV27 with TRBJ2-2, with TRBD1 matching over 8 bases. The CDR3 has 15 residues. The germline gives CDR1 MNHEY, CDR2 SMNVEV (reference sequence). With V trimmed by 4 bases and J by 5 bases, 6 bases remained unmatched. The CDR3 spells CASSYATGATGELFF. The DNA for the CDR3 is TGTGCCAGCAGTTATGCGACAGGGGCTACCGGGGAGCTGTTTTTT.

This clone was recorded only once. The J gene is TRBJ1-6, the V gene TRBV19; D is unclear. Germline V gene lookup returns CDR1 LNHDA and CDR2 SQIVND (reference sequence). Trimming cost V 3 bases and J 8 bases, with 14 bases left between them. The CDR3 length is 15 residues. Here the CDR3 reads CASSINPLTYSPLHF. As DNA, the CDR3 is TGTGCCAGTAGTATTAACCCTTTGACCTATTCACCCCTCCACTTT.

The chain employs TRBV27 and TRBJ2-7; the match to TRBD2 covers 8 bases. CDR3 length equals 14 residues. J gave up 2 bases and V 3 bases, and 3 bases lay outside the gene matches. CDR1 MNHEY and CDR2 SMNVEV come from the germline V gene (reference sequence). CDR3 DNA: TGTGCCAGCAGTTTCGGGGGGGCGGCCTACGAGCAGTACTTC. As protein: CASSFGGAAYEQYF.

The genes are TRBV19 and TRBJ2-3, with 7 bases that match TRBD2. V lost 3 bases to trimming and J lost 2 bases; unmatched junction nucleotides: 5. Germline V gene lookup returns CDR1 LNHDA and CDR2 SQIVND (reference sequence). This CDR3 contains 15 residues. The CDR3 bases are TGTGCCAGTAGTATCGGGGCGGGAGACACAGATACGCAGTATTTT. It is translated as CASSIGAGDTDTQYF. The full variable domain, in which reference TRBV19 and TRBJ2-3 provide the parts outside the CDR3, is DGGITQSPKYLFRKEGQNVTLSCEQNLNHDAMYWYRQDPGQGLRLIYYSQIVNDFQKGDIAEGYSVSREKKESFPLTVTSAQKNPTAFYLCASSIGAGDTDTQYFGPGTRLTVL.

This clone showed up just once. V and J are TRBV19 and TRBJ2-7; D ambiguous. V was cut by 5 bases and J by 3 bases, with 17 bases left in between. The CDR3 consists of 15 residues. Per germline, CDR1 LNHDA and CDR2 SQIVND (reference sequence). For the CDR3, the DNA is TGTGCCAGTAGTGAAGGAGTATTAGAGTTCTACGAGCAGTACTTC. Amino acids: CASSEGVLEFYEQYF.

V is TRBV19 and J is TRBJ2-5; 8 nucleotides agree with TRBD2. J lost 4 bases, V lost 3 bases, and 7 bases had no gene match. The length of the CDR3 is 15 residues. CDR1 is LNHDA and CDR2 is SQIVND in the germline V gene (reference sequence). CDR3 protein: CASSMGLAGGETQYF. The DNA of the CDR3 is TGTGCCAGTAGTATGGGGCTAGCGGGTGGAGAGACCCAGTACTTC.

This clone was seen just once. This chain connects TRBV14 to TRBJ1-2, with D maybe TRBD1 (5 bases). The CDR3 contains 14 residues. Germline lookup yields CDR1 SGHDN and CDR2 FVKESK. Trimming took off 3 bases at V and 6 bases at J, with 14 bases between the two ends. The CDR3 region is CASSQHQGFDGYTF. CDR3 DNA: TGTGCCAGCAGCCAGCACCAGGGCTTTGATGGCTACACCTTC.

The V call is TRBV28, the J call TRBJ1-5, with D unresolved. The germline V and J ends were trimmed by 1 base and 6 bases, with 10 bases remaining between them. CDR1 is MDHEN and CDR2 is SYDVKM in the germline V gene. The CDR3 covers 14 residues. The CDR3: CASSLFGGSQPQHF. CDR3 bases: TGTGCCAGCAGTTTATTCGGAGGGAGTCAGCCCCAGCATTTT.

The chain couples TRBV27 to TRBJ1-6; D ambiguous. V lost 2 bases and J lost 1, with 3 bases in between. Looked up from germline, CDR1 is MNHEY and CDR2 is SMNVEV (reference sequence). The CDR3 sequence is 14 residues long. The CDR3 is CASSLASYNSPLHF. The CDR3 DNA follows: TGTGCCAGCAGTTTAGCGTCCTATAATTCACCCCTCCACTTT.

The chain carries TRBV13 and TRBJ1-2, with D unresolved. Germline V gives CDR1 PRHDT, CDR2 FYEKMQ (reference sequence). The CDR3 has 11 residues. V dropped 3 bases and J dropped 4 bases, with 3 bases sitting between them. CDR3 sequence (DNA): TGTGCCAGCAGCTTCGCCTATGGCTACACCTTC. Protein: CASSFAYGYTF.

V and J are TRBV7-3 and TRBJ2-3, with 11 nucleotides matching TRBD2. CDR1 is SGHTA and CDR2 is FQGTGA in the germline V gene. The CDR3 totals 15 residues. V gave up 5 bases and J gave up 2 bases; unmatched junction bases: 3. CDR3 nucleotide sequence: TGTGCCAGCAGCCCTAGCGGGGGGCACACAGATACGCAGTATTTT. Encoded protein: CASSPSGGHTDTQYF.

The genes are TRBV27 and TRBJ1-1; possible D gene TRBD1, 5 bases. The CDR3 totals 13 residues. Germline V gene data show CDR1 as MNHEY and CDR2 as SMNVEV (reference sequence). With 3 bases removed from V and 1 base from J, the gap between germline ends came to 6 bases. Here the CDR3 reads CASSFTGNTEAFF. The DNA of the CDR3 is TGTGCCAGCAGTTTCACAGGGAACACTGAAGCTTTCTTT.

The chain combines TRBV4-3 with TRBJ2-3; TRBD1 matches 11 bases. The CDR3 has 19 amino acids. The germline gives CDR1 LGHNA, CDR2 YSLEER. The junction had 11 bases not matched to a gene; V was cut back by 1 base and J by 2 bases. CDR3 loop: CASSQGDRGFAGNTDTQYF. CDR3 nucleotides: TGCGCCAGCAGCCAAGGGGACAGGGGGTTCGCGGGGAACACAGATACGCAGTATTTT.

The chain employs TRBV4-1 and TRBJ1-2, with D hard to call. Per the germline V gene, CDR1 is MGHRA and CDR2 is YSYEKL. Trimming shortened V by 0 bases and J by 5 bases, and 13 bases separated the two germline ends. The CDR3 has 15 amino acids. This chain's CDR3 is CASSQESLIGYGYTF. CDR3 DNA: TGCGCCAGCAGCCAAGAGTCATTAATCGGGTATGGCTACACCTTC.

J is TRBJ1-6 and V is TRBV11-3; D unresolved. In germline, CDR1 is SGHNT, CDR2 YENEEA. Trimming pared 2 bases from V and 7 bases from J, leaving 6 bases between. The CDR3 has 13 amino acids. The CDR3 DNA reads as TGTGCCAGCAGCTTAACCGAGAATTCACCCCTCCACTTT. Its protein is CASSLTENSPLHF.

The chain combines TRBV7-8 with TRBJ2-7, with 7 bases aligning to TRBD2. Per germline, CDR1 SGHVS and CDR2 FQNEAQ. The V segment lost 9 bases and the J segment 0 bases; nucleotides outside the gene matches: 8. This CDR3 region has 14 residues. In DNA, the CDR3 is TGTGCCAGTACCACCGGGGGGTCCTCCTACGAGCAGTACTTC. This codes for CASTTGGSSYEQYF.

V is TRBV7-2 and J is TRBJ2-1; 11 bases are shared with TRBD2. The CDR3 spans 15 residues. Germline CDR1 reads SGHTA; CDR2 reads FQGNSA. J lost 11 bases, V lost 5 bases, and 11 bases had no gene match. CDR3 region: CASSTGLADTSQQFF. The CDR3 nucleotides are TGTGCCAGCAGCACGGGACTAGCGGACACGTCACAGCAGTTCTTC. The variable domain in full, completed from reference TRBV7-2 and TRBJ2-1, reads GAGVSQSPSNKVTEKGKDVELRCDPISGHTALYWYRQSLGQGLEFLIYFQGNSAPDKSGLPSDRFSAERTGGSVSTLTIQRTQQEDSAVYLCASSTGLADTSQQFFGPGTRLTVL.

This rearrangement joins TRBV18 to TRBJ1-5; 8 bases match TRBD1. Trimming took 3 bases from V and 4 from J; bases not matched to a gene: 5. CDR1 KGHSH and CDR2 LQKENI come from the germline V gene. The CDR3 runs 15 residues. Here the CDR3 reads CASSPRTGKNQPQHF. Written as DNA, the CDR3 is TGTGCCAGCTCACCGCGGACAGGGAAAAATCAGCCCCAGCATTTT.